The T cell receptor (beta chain) described here comes from a study of CD8+ T cells in alopecia areata. Study-wide findings and caveats: Lesional scalp displayed greater clonality than normal scalp, most notably in alopecia totalis/universalis.

cDNA prepared by RNA extraction and subsequent reverse transcription served as the template for sequencing. Sequencing used immunoSEQ multiplex PCR; TCRdb keeps in-frame clones, though not all of them. The sample holds approximately 100,000 clones; approximately 63% are singletons and the top ten take around 17%. The ends were cut back, 2 bases at V and 1 base at J, with 12 bases in the middle. CDR1 SQVTM and CDR2 ANQGSEA come from the germline V gene. CDR3 length equals 15 residues. Treatment: oral pan-JAK inhibitor, 5-10 mg twice daily. Comment on this clone: Its antigen is not identified.

This TCR came from a human donor with alopecia areata. Sample: CD8+ T cells sorted from blood, taken at approximately week 60, from a patient treated with tofacitinib. This chain uses TRBV29-1 with TRBJ2-1; unclear D gene. The CDR3 reads CSVELGLRSYNEQFF. As DNA, the CDR3 is TGCAGCGTTGAATTAGGGTTGAGGTCCTACAATGAGCAGTTCTTC.